The 2 T cell receptor beta chains in this list originate from one sample, sequenced in a study of shared clonotypes between healthy human individuals. Sequencing used immunoSEQ multiplex PCR; TCRdb keeps in-frame clones, though not all of them. The sample lists hundreds of thousands of clones, about 98% occurring once. Only CD45RO-negative cells positively selected for CCR7 counted as naive CD8 cells, so terminally differentiated effector memory CD45RA+ cells were excluded. Sequenced input: naive CD8+ T cells sorted from blood. The source is a man between 25 and 39 years old in good health.

As concerns this clone: The same CDR3 is also encoded by other DNA sequences in this sample. The chain links TRBV11-2 to TRBJ2-5; D remains unclear. Germline values: CDR1 SGHAT, CDR2 FQNNGV. This CDR3 comprises 11 residues. Trimming left V 1 base short and J 5 bases short, with 2 bases between. The CDR3 is CASSLVETQYF. The CDR3 bases are TGTGCCAGCAGCTTAGTTGAGACCCAGTACTTC.

The CDR3 DNA reads TGTGCCAGCAGTAGCGGGAGGGCCGATGAGCAGTTCTTC. The encoded protein is CASSSGRADEQFF. The chain uses TRBV6-6 and TRBJ2-1; 10 nucleotides agree with TRBD2. Germline trimming cut 5 bases from V and 8 bases from J; bases unmatched to any gene: 3. This CDR3 comprises 13 residues. Germline assignment: CDR1 MNHNY and CDR2 SVGAGI (reference sequence).